A single sample gave rise to the 5 T cell receptor beta chains below, sequenced in a study of OX40 agonist ivuxolimab in advanced cancers. Profiling relied on immunoSEQ multiplex PCR, and the TCRdb table lists in-frame clones only, not all of them. The sample has roughly 80,000 clones; 65% to 85% are singletons. Source: CD4+ or CD8+ T cells sorted from blood, taken in a trial of the OX40 agonist ivuxolimab. These receptors were obtained from an adult with an advanced solid tumor such as melanoma, head and neck, liver or kidney cancer.

This chain uses TRBV11-3 with TRBJ1-2, with a tentative D call TRBD1 (5 bases). Germline V gene lookup returns CDR1 SGHNT and CDR2 YENEEA. Trimming shortened V by 9 bases and J by 2 bases, and 7 bases separated the two germline ends. The CDR3 sequence is 11 residues long. Here the CDR3 reads CASSGNYGYTF. CDR3 bases: TGTGCCAGTTCAGGGAACTATGGCTACACCTTC. The whole variable domain, remainder taken from reference TRBV11-3 and TRBJ1-2, is EAGVVQSPRYKIIEKKQPVAFWCNPISGHNTLYWYLQNLGQGPELLIRYENEEAVDDSQLPKDRFSAERLKGVDSTLKIQPAELGDSAVYLCASSGNYGYTFGSGTRLTVV.

The chain has TRBV2 and TRBJ1-1; D ambiguous. Trimming shortened V by 6 bases and J by 8 bases, and 16 bases separated the two germline ends. CDR3 length: 13 residues. CDR1 and CDR2 from the germline V gene are SNHLY and FYNNEI. CDR3 in amino acids: CASRAPQTTEAFF. The DNA for the CDR3 is TGTGCCAGCAGAGCCCCCCAGACCACCGAAGCTTTCTTT. The variable domain in full, with the rest retrieved from reference TRBV2 and TRBJ1-1, is EPEVTQTPSHQVTQMGQEVILRCVPISNHLYFYWYRQILGQKVEFLVSFYNNEISEKSEIFDDQFSVERPDGSNFTLKIRSTKLEDSAMYFCASRAPQTTEAFFGQGTRLTVV.

The CDR3 DNA is TGTGCCAGCAGTGAATCTGGGGGCGATCAGCCCCAGCATTTT. It yields the protein CASSESGGDQPQHF. The chain links TRBV6-5 to TRBJ1-5, with D maybe TRBD1 (6 bases). CDR1 is MNHEY, CDR2 SVGAGI, per germline. With 5 bases removed from V and 5 bases from J, the gap between germline ends came to 13 bases. The CDR3 loop spans 14 amino acids.

V is TRBV15 and J is TRBJ2-3; TRBD1 agrees at 10 bases. This CDR3 contains 17 residues. From germline, CDR1 is LNHNV and CDR2 YYDKDF (reference sequence). The ends lost 2 bases at V and 4 bases at J; junction bases unmatched: 9. The CDR3 reads CATSRFGTGDSADTQYF. In nucleotides, the CDR3 is TGTGCCACCAGCAGATTCGGGACAGGGGATAGCGCAGATACGCAGTATTTT.

A note on this clone: Other nucleotide sequences in the sample specify the same CDR3. This chain uses TRBV18 with TRBJ2-1, with no clear D. The germline V and J ends were trimmed by 2 bases and 5 bases, with 7 bases remaining between them. CDR1 and CDR2 from the germline V gene are KGHSH and LQKENI. The CDR3 has 13 residues. This chain's CDR3 is CASSPGQNNEQFF. In DNA, the CDR3 is TGTGCCAGCTCACCAGGCCAGAACAATGAGCAGTTCTTC.